Shown below are 17 T cell receptor beta chains from a single sample sequenced in a study of siplizumab effects on memory and regulatory T cells. Using immunoSEQ multiplex PCR, the repertoire was profiled, and TCRdb retains in-frame clones only, with some absent. The sample lists 92,000 or so clones, just under 90% occurring once. Sequences were obtained from CD4+ T cells sorted from blood. These TCRs come from a human donor in good health.

The J gene is TRBJ2-7, the V gene TRBV13; 11 bases fit TRBD2. Unmatched junction bases numbered 7, after V lost 3 bases and J lost 0 bases. This CDR3 is built from 17 residues. CDR1 and CDR2 from the germline V gene are PRHDT and FYEKMQ (reference sequence). The CDR3 DNA reads TGTGCCAGCAGCTTCAGGGGGACTAGCGGACTCTCCTACGAGCAGTACTTC. Translation gives CASSFRGTSGLSYEQYF.

The V call is TRBV19, the J call TRBJ1-2, with D perhaps matching TRBD1 (6 bases). Trimming took off 6 bases at V and 6 bases at J, with 17 bases between the two ends. This CDR3 contains 14 residues. Germline loops: CDR1 LNHDA, CDR2 SQIVND (reference sequence). The CDR3 DNA follows: TGTGCCAGTAGCGCTTACAGGGTCCTGGATGGCTACACCTTC. It yields the protein CASSAYRVLDGYTF.

This chain uses TRBV20-1 with TRBJ2-7, with 10 bases that match TRBD1. Trimming cost V 6 bases and J 6 bases; bases outside gene matches: 2. The CDR3 covers 11 residues. Germline loops: CDR1 DFQATT, CDR2 SNEGSKA (reference sequence). The CDR3 sequence is CSAWDRGEQYF. CDR3 nucleotide sequence: TGCAGTGCCTGGGACAGGGGCGAGCAGTACTTC.

This clone was observed once. This chain connects TRBV30 to TRBJ2-1, with D unresolved. Germline V gives CDR1 GTSNPN, CDR2 SVGIG (reference sequence). This CDR3 is built from 12 residues. Trimming took 2 bases from V and 10 from J, leaving 12 bases between them. DNA of the CDR3: TGTGCCTGGAGTACCCCCAGTGGCGAGCAGTTCTTC. Translation gives CAWSTPSGEQFF.

In regard to this clone: One junction end does not reproduce the germline sequence, and a read error may be involved. The rearrangement joins TRBV7-7 to TRBJ2-5; TRBD1 matches at 7 bases. The germline gives CDR1 SSHAT, CDR2 FNYEAQ (reference sequence). The CDR3 runs 17 residues. CDR3 sequence: CASSLGIRGGQEETQYF. CDR3 nucleotides: TGTGCTAGCAGCTTAGGTATAAGAGGGGGCCAGGAAGAGACCCAGTACTTC. Supplemented by reference TRBV7-7 and TRBJ2-5, the full variable domain reads GAGVSQSPRYKVTKRGQDVTLRCDPISSHATLYWYQQALGQGPEFLTYFNYEAQPDKSGLPSDRFSAERPEGSISTLTIQRTEQRDSAMYRCASSLGIRGGQEETQYFGPGTRLLVL.

The rearrangement links TRBV10-3 to TRBJ2-2; D uncertain. Germline CDR1 and CDR2: ENHRY and SYGVKD. This CDR3 contains 11 residues. V lost 7 bases to trimming and J lost 3 bases, with 3 bases between them. CDR3 DNA sequence: TGTGCCATCACGGACACCGGGGAGCTGTTTTTT. This encodes CAITDTGELFF.

V usage is TRBV10-3 and J usage is TRBJ1-2; D is possibly TRBD1 (6 bases). CDR3 length: 12 amino acids. Trimming removed 2 bases at V and 8 bases at J, with 9 bases between. CDR1 and CDR2 (germline): ENHRY, SYGVKD. For the CDR3, the DNA is TGTGCCATCAGTGAGACAGGGAGCGGCTACACCTTC. Amino acids: CAISETGSGYTF.

The rearrangement uses TRBV30 and TRBJ2-4; TRBD2 aligns across 8 bases. Looked up from germline, CDR1 is GTSNPN and CDR2 is SVGIG (reference sequence). This CDR3 region has 13 residues. The V segment lost 5 bases and the J segment 1 base; nucleotides outside the gene matches: 1. CDR3 sequence reads: CAWASGAKNIQYF. CDR3 nucleotide sequence: TGTGCCTGGGCTAGCGGGGCCAAAAACATTCAGTACTTC.

This chain uses TRBV4-2 with TRBJ2-3; weak D call: TRBD2 (5 bases). CDR3 length equals 14 residues. Germline values: CDR1 LGHNA, CDR2 YNFKEQ. The V gene lost 1 base and the J gene lost 1 base, with 6 bases spanning the gap. Here the CDR3 reads CASSQVSGTDTQYF. The CDR3 bases are TGTGCCAGCAGCCAAGTTAGCGGCACAGATACGCAGTATTTT.

Concerning this clone itself: Distinct nucleotide sequences in the sample also encode this CDR3. The chain is built from TRBV6-4 and TRBJ2-1; 9 nucleotides align to TRBD2. The germline gives CDR1 MRHNA, CDR2 SNTAGT. V dropped 5 bases and J dropped 0; count of bases not matched to a gene: 2. CDR3 length equals 15 residues. The CDR3 sequence is CASSPSGTSYNEQFF. The CDR3 DNA is TGTGCCAGCAGTCCTAGCGGGACCTCCTACAATGAGCAGTTCTTC.

The CDR3 sequence: CASSLYPSEEAFF. CDR3 sequence (DNA): TGTGCCAGCAGCTTGTATCCCAGCGAAGAAGCTTTCTTT. The chain is built from TRBV7-9 and TRBJ1-1; D gene unclear. In germline, CDR1 is SEHNR, CDR2 FQNEAQ (reference sequence). V lost 3 bases and J 8 bases, leaving 13 bases between the germline ends. The CDR3 totals 13 residues.

This clone occurred once. The chain links TRBV6-6 to TRBJ2-3; no definite D call. Trimming shortened V by 6 bases and J by 0 bases, and 13 bases separated the two germline ends. Germline CDR1 reads MNHNY; CDR2 reads SVGAGI (reference sequence). The CDR3 length is 15 residues. The CDR3 spells CASSPNGVSTDTQYF. Written as DNA, the CDR3 is TGTGCCAGCAGCCCAAACGGAGTCAGCACAGATACGCAGTATTTT.

The genes are TRBV19 and TRBJ2-1, with TRBD2 matching 9 bases. Germline V CDR1 and CDR2: LNHDA, SQIVND (reference sequence). Losses at the gene ends were 3 bases for V and 6 bases for J; bases not matched to a gene: 6. This CDR3 is 15 amino acids long. The CDR3 region has the DNA TGTGCCAGTAGTATCGCGGGAGGGAAACGCAATGAGCAGTTCTTC. Its protein product is CASSIAGGKRNEQFF.

This clone came up once. This chain links TRBV19 with TRBJ2-1; D unresolved. There are 13 residues in the CDR3. CDR1 is LNHDA and CDR2 is SQIVND in the germline V gene (reference sequence). The ends were cut back, 2 bases at V and 7 bases at J, with 9 bases in the middle. The DNA for the CDR3 is TGTGCCAGTAGTATAACGGGCTCAAATGAGCAGTTCTTC. It translates to CASSITGSNEQFF.

A single count supports this clone. V is TRBV5-1 and J is TRBJ2-7, with D unresolved. The germline V gene encodes CDR1 SGHRS and CDR2 YFSETQ. V was shortened by 0 bases and J by 6 bases, with 10 bases between the two germline ends. This CDR3 contains 13 residues. CDR3 amino acids: CASSLVVTGEQYF. The CDR3 DNA is TGCGCCAGCAGCTTGGTTGTGACCGGCGAGCAGTACTTC. Full variable domain (outside the CDR3, taken from reference TRBV5-1 and TRBJ2-7): KAGVTQTPRYLIKTRGQQVTLSCSPISGHRSVSWYQQTPGQGLQFLFEYFSETQRNKGNFPGRFSGRQFSNSRSEMNVSTLELGDSALYLCASSLVVTGEQYFGPGTRLTVT.

The rearrangement uses TRBV28 and TRBJ1-5; D is undetermined. With 3 bases removed from V and 7 bases from J, the gap between germline ends came to 10 bases. Germline V CDR1 and CDR2: MDHEN, SYDVKM. The CDR3 has 13 amino acids. CDR3 bases: TGTGCCAGCAGTTTTCCAGGTGGACAGCCCCAGCATTTT. It specifies CASSFPGGQPQHF.

This chain links TRBV5-4 with TRBJ2-3, with TRBD1 matching 8 bases. The length of the CDR3 is 16 residues. Unmatched junction bases numbered 13, after V lost 4 bases and J lost 6 bases. The germline gives CDR1 SGHNT, CDR2 YYREEE (reference sequence). The chain's CDR3 is CASSPQGEIWRDTQYF. CDR3 DNA: TGTGCCAGCAGCCCACAGGGGGAAATTTGGAGGGATACGCAGTATTTT.